The rows below give T cell receptor beta chains drawn from one sample of a study of blood T cell repertoires in COVID-19. Produced via immunoSEQ multiplex PCR; TCRdb's table is partial and in-frame only. The sample consists of about half a million clones, approximately 90% of them appearing once. The sample taken for sequencing was PBMCs or T cells enriched from blood (not recorded which). The receptors stem from a woman aged 55-69 years who had recovered from COVID-19. The CDR3 runs from the conserved cysteine through the conserved F or W. The order of the fields is V gene, D gene, J gene, clone size, CDR3 DNA, CDR3 protein. The D gene is left open where the match is weak. Size is omitted from some rows. Given values are once, few, many or a class for expanded clones.

V: TRBV6-5
D: -
J: TRBJ2-3
size: -
DNA: TGTGCCAGCAGTTACTCGCTTAGCGGAGATACGCAGTATTTT
CDR3: CASSYSLSGDTQYF

V: TRBV6-6
D: -
J: TRBJ1-1
size: -
DNA: TGTGCCAGCAAAGGCGGCGGGGAAGGCACTGAAGCTTTCTTT
CDR3: CASKGGGEGTEAFF

V: TRBV7-2
D: -
J: TRBJ2-1
size: -
DNA: TGTGCCAGCAGCCATACTTGGAGCTCCTACAATGAGCAGTTCTTC
CDR3: CASSHTWSSYNEQFF

V: TRBV19
D: TRBD2
J: TRBJ2-4
size: -
DNA: TGTGCCAGTAGTATCCGACTAGCGGGGGGCTTCATAGCCAAAAACATTCAGTACTTC
CDR3: CASSIRLAGGFIAKNIQYF

V: TRBV6-5
D: TRBD1
J: TRBJ1-6
size: few
DNA: TGTGCCAGCAGTTACTCAGGGGGCAATAATTCACCCCTCCACTTT
CDR3: CASSYSGGNNSPLHF

V: TRBV2
D: -
J: TRBJ2-1
size: few
DNA: TGTGCCAGCAGCCTTTACAATGAGCAGTTCTTC
CDR3: CASSLYNEQFF

V: TRBV11-2
D: -
J: TRBJ1-2
size: -
DNA: TGTGCCAGCAGCTTAGATGTAGGTGAGGGCAGTCGGTATGGCTACACCTTC
CDR3: CASSLDVGEGSRYGYTF

V: TRBV19
D: TRBD1
J: TRBJ1-5
size: -
DNA: TGTGCCAGTATGAAATTCGGTGGGACAGACTATCAGCCCCAGCATTTT
CDR3: CASMKFGGTDYQPQHF

V: TRBV10-2
D: -
J: TRBJ1-1
size: -
DNA: TGCGCCAGCAGTGCGCCCGGGGAGGCCCCGGGGGTCGAAGCTTTCTTT
CDR3: CASSAPGEAPGVEAFF

V: TRBV12-3/TRBV12-4
D: TRBD1
J: TRBJ1-1
size: -
DNA: TGTGCCAGCAGGGACAGGATTGAAGCTTTCTTT
CDR3: CASRDRIEAFF

V: TRBV12-5
D: -
J: TRBJ1-3
size: -
DNA: TGTGCTAGTGGTTCTTCAGGGTTCGGAAACACCATATATTTT
CDR3: CASGSSGFGNTIYF

V: TRBV6-5
D: TRBD1
J: TRBJ1-4
size: -
DNA: TGTGCCAGCAGTTCAGGGGGCACTAATGAAAAACTGTTTTTT
CDR3: CASSSGGTNEKLFF

V: TRBV6-5
D: TRBD1
J: TRBJ1-2
size: -
DNA: TGTGCCAGCAGTTACTCGATAACAGGGGCCTATGGCTACACCTTC
CDR3: CASSYSITGAYGYTF

V: TRBV30
D: -
J: TRBJ2-1
size: -
DNA: TGTGCCTGGAGTAGAGGGGGGGACGTCATGAATGAGCAGTTCTTC
CDR3: CAWSRGGDVMNEQFF

V: TRBV3-1/TRBV3-2
D: -
J: TRBJ1-2
size: -
DNA: TGTGCCAGCAGCCCCTCTTCGGAGGCCGGCGGCTACACCTTC
CDR3: CASSPSSEAGGYTF

V: TRBV24-1
D: -
J: TRBJ2-2
size: -
DNA: TGTGCCACCAGTAGGCAGGGGACCACCGGGGAGCTGTTTTTT
CDR3: CATSRQGTTGELFF

V: TRBV2
D: -
J: TRBJ2-7
size: -
DNA: TGTGCCAGCAGGGCGGGTTGGGCGTTTGAGCAGTACTTC
CDR3: CASRAGWAFEQYF

V: TRBV9
D: TRBD2
J: TRBJ2-3
size: -
DNA: TGTGCCAGCAGCACTAGCGGGGGAGGTGCAGATACGCAGTATTTT
CDR3: CASSTSGGGADTQYF

V: TRBV3-1/TRBV3-2
D: -
J: TRBJ1-5
size: -
DNA: TGTGCCAGCAGCCAAGGACAGGCCACTGTAGCCCAGCATTTT
CDR3: CASSQGQATVAQHF

V: TRBV3-1/TRBV3-2
D: -
J: TRBJ1-6
size: -
DNA: TGTGCCAGCAGCCAGGGGATACACAGGGCGACCCCCAATTCACCCCTCCACTTT
CDR3: CASSQGIHRATPNSPLHF

V: TRBV5-6
D: -
J: TRBJ2-2
size: few
DNA: TGTGCCAGCAGCTTTGGAAGGGGATGGAACACCGGGGAGCTGTTTTTT
CDR3: CASSFGRGWNTGELFF

V: TRBV18
D: TRBD1
J: TRBJ1-2
size: -
DNA: TGTGCCAGCCTCACCACGGGACAGCTCTCCGGCTACACCTTC
CDR3: CASLTTGQLSGYTF

V: TRBV6-6
D: -
J: TRBJ2-3
size: -
DNA: TGTGCCAGCAGTCCGTCTTCGGATACGCAGTATTTT
CDR3: CASSPSSDTQYF

V: TRBV10-2
D: TRBD1
J: TRBJ1-4
size: -
DNA: TGCGCCAGCAAGGACAGGGGGGCGACTAATGAAAAACTGTTTTTT
CDR3: CASKDRGATNEKLFF

V: TRBV21-1
D: -
J: TRBJ1-5
size: -
DNA: TGTGCCAGCAGCCGGCGGCAGGGCTGTAATCAGCCCCAGCATTTT
CDR3: CASSRRQGCNQPQHF

V: TRBV6-4
D: -
J: TRBJ2-2
size: few
DNA: TGTGCCAGCAGCGACAGTTACTTAACCGGGGAGCTGTTTTTT
CDR3: CASSDSYLTGELFF

V: TRBV6-5
D: -
J: TRBJ1-2
size: -
DNA: TGTGCCAGCAGTTACACTCAGGGAAGTGGCTACACCTTC
CDR3: CASSYTQGSGYTF

V: TRBV24-1
D: TRBD1
J: TRBJ2-5
size: -
DNA: TGTGCCACCAGTGATTGGGACAGGGAGGGCTGGGGGCAAGAGACCCAGTACTTC
CDR3: CATSDWDREGWGQETQYF

V: TRBV2
D: TRBD1
J: TRBJ1-5
size: -
DNA: TGTGCCAGCAGTTTTGGGACAGTTTTCAATCAGCCCCAGCATTTT
CDR3: CASSFGTVFNQPQHF

V: TRBV6-2/TRBV6-3
D: TRBD2
J: TRBJ2-5
size: -
DNA: TGTGCCAGCAGTCCCCGCGGACTAGCGGGGGAAGAGACCCAGTACTTC
CDR3: CASSPRGLAGEETQYF

V: TRBV11-2
D: TRBD2
J: TRBJ2-3
size: -
DNA: TGTGCCAGCAGCCTTACTCCGGGACTACAAATGGCAGATACGCAGTATTTT
CDR3: CASSLTPGLQMADTQYF

V: TRBV18
D: -
J: TRBJ2-4
size: -
DNA: TGTGCCAGCTCACCGCGCTCCACCAAAAACATTCAGTACTTC
CDR3: CASSPRSTKNIQYF

V: TRBV3-1/TRBV3-2
D: -
J: TRBJ1-5
size: -
DNA: TGTGCCAGCAGCCGCAGGGATTCTGATCAGCCCCAGCATTTT
CDR3: CASSRRDSDQPQHF

V: TRBV2
D: -
J: TRBJ1-1
size: -
DNA: TGTGCCAGCAGTGTTGGGAGCCACACTGAAGCTTTCTTT
CDR3: CASSVGSHTEAFF

V: TRBV24-1
D: -
J: TRBJ2-7
size: -
DNA: TGTGCCACCAGTGAGGGATTAGGGGGCGAGCAGTACTTC
CDR3: CATSEGLGGEQYF